These 22 T cell receptor beta chains share one sample of origin, sequenced in a study of control samples from healthy donors and cancer patients. Sequencing was performed with immunoSEQ multiplex PCR; in TCRdb, only in-frame clones are kept and a portion is missing. Altogether about 120,000 clones are present, around 89% being singletons, with the ten largest covering 40%. The sample was blood. These receptors were taken from a man aged 45-65 years in good health.

This chain links TRBV2 with TRBJ2-7; D possibly corresponds to TRBD2 (5 bases). Looked up from germline, CDR1 is SNHLY and CDR2 is FYNNEI. V was clipped by 0 bases and J by 5 bases, with 8 bases between them. This CDR3 has 13 residues. The CDR3 region is CASSEASSDEQYF. The CDR3, as DNA: TGTGCCAGCAGTGAAGCGAGTAGCGACGAGCAGTACTTC.

This sequence joins TRBV9 and TRBJ2-1, with TRBD1 matching 9 bases. The V gene end was trimmed by 4 bases and the J gene end by 10 bases; junction bases not matched to a gene: 18. The germline CDR1 and CDR2 sequences are SGDLS and YYNGEE. This CDR3 has 17 residues. For the CDR3, the DNA is TGTGCCAGCAGCCGTTGGGGGGACAGGGTTCGGGCGGAAGAGCAGTTCTTC. This codes for CASSRWGDRVRAEEQFF. Together with reference TRBV9 and TRBJ2-1, the CDR3 gives the full variable domain: DSGVTQTPKHLITATGQRVTLRCSPRSGDLSVYWYQQSLDQGLQFLIQYYNGEERAKGNILERFSAQQFPDLHSELNLSSLELGDSALYFCASSRWGDRVRAEEQFFGPGTRLTVL.

V is TRBV4-1 and J is TRBJ2-1, with D perhaps matching TRBD1 (5 bases). This CDR3 spans 15 amino acids. CDR1 and CDR2 from the germline V gene are MGHRA and YSYEKL. Trimming pared 5 bases from V and 7 bases from J, leaving 18 bases between. The CDR3 sequence: CASSKGELQGNEQFF. In DNA form, the CDR3 reads TGCGCCAGCAGCAAAGGGGAACTCCAAGGGAATGAGCAGTTCTTC.

This chain connects TRBV27 to TRBJ1-2; the D gene is possibly TRBD1 (6 bases). Germline loops: CDR1 MNHEY, CDR2 SMNVEV (reference sequence). The CDR3 totals 15 residues. Trimming cost V 6 bases and J 8 bases, with 22 bases left between them. CDR3 amino acids: CASSLRPLTGKGYTF. CDR3 DNA sequence: TGTGCCAGCAGCCTAAGGCCCCTCACAGGGAAAGGCTACACCTTC.

The genes are TRBV10-3 and TRBJ1-5; D gene unclear. With 6 bases removed from V and 3 bases from J, the gap between germline ends came to 12 bases. CDR1 and CDR2 from the germline V gene are ENHRY and SYGVKD. The CDR3 is made up of 14 amino acids. CDR3 sequence reads: CAIRGPSNNQPQHF. CDR3 DNA sequence: TGTGCCATCAGAGGGCCAAGCAACAATCAGCCCCAGCATTTT.

The chain combines TRBV30 with TRBJ1-4; D is unclear. The CDR3 sequence is 16 residues long. Trimming pared 4 bases from V and 0 bases from J, leaving 15 bases between. Germline CDR1 and CDR2: GTSNPN and SVGIG (reference sequence). The CDR3 DNA reads TGTGCCTGGAAGGCTCTCGGCGGGGCAACTAATGAAAAACTGTTTTTT. It encodes CAWKALGGATNEKLFF.

V is TRBV29-1 and J is TRBJ1-4; D gene unclear. The CDR3 runs to 12 residues. V was shortened by 6 bases and J by 8 bases, with 13 bases between the two germline ends. The germline V gene has CDR1 SQVTM and CDR2 ANQGSEA. The CDR3 nucleotides are TGCAGCGTGGGATCCCCAACCGAAAAACTGTTTTTT. It yields the protein CSVGSPTEKLFF.

The rearrangement links TRBV19 to TRBJ1-1, with D perhaps TRBD1 (5 bases). V was cut by 3 bases and J by 4 bases, with 9 bases left in between. This CDR3 has 13 residues. CDR1 LNHDA and CDR2 SQIVND come from the germline V gene (reference sequence). The CDR3 nucleotides are TGTGCCAGTAGTATCGGCGGGGGCACTGAAGCTTTCTTT. Translating gives CASSIGGGTEAFF.

V usage is TRBV10-3 and J usage is TRBJ1-5; no clear D. The CDR3 has 13 amino acids. V lost 8 bases and J lost 5, with 13 bases in between. CDR1 is ENHRY, CDR2 SYGVKD, per germline. The CDR3 spells CAIGHQGYQPQHF. DNA of the CDR3: TGTGCCATCGGTCATCAAGGGTATCAGCCCCAGCATTTT.

This rearrangement joins TRBV5-6 to TRBJ1-2; 7 bases line up with TRBD1. Germline CDR1 reads SGHDT; CDR2 reads YYEEEE. V trimming: 2 bases; J trimming: 8 bases; junction bases outside the gene matches: 6. This CDR3 spans 13 amino acids. The CDR3 here is CASSLGGARGYTF. The CDR3 DNA is TGTGCCAGCAGCTTAGGGGGCGCAAGAGGCTACACCTTC. Variable domain in full (rest from reference TRBV5-6 and TRBJ1-2): DAGVTQSPTHLIKTRGQQVTLRCSPKSGHDTVSWYQQALGQGPQFIFQYYEEEERQRGNFPDRFSGHQFPNYSSELNVNALLLGDSALYLCASSLGGARGYTFGSGTRLTVV.

The V call is TRBV7-2, the J call TRBJ2-1; 8 nucleotides match TRBD1. This CDR3 has 15 amino acids. The germline V gene encodes CDR1 SGHTA and CDR2 FQGNSA. After removal of 5 bases from V and 2 bases from J, the junction contained 5 bases not matched to a gene. As DNA, the CDR3 is TGTGCCAGCAGCCCTAGGACAGGGCCCTACAATGAGCAGTTCTTC. It encodes CASSPRTGPYNEQFF.

This clone has more than one count but fewer than ten. CDR3 coding DNA: TGCGCCAGCAGCTTGGCCAAGACGGCTGCAACTAATGAAAAACTGTTTTTT. Amino acid sequence: CASSLAKTAATNEKLFF. This chain links TRBV5-1 with TRBJ1-4; D call uncertain. Germline V gene lookup returns CDR1 SGHRS and CDR2 YFSETQ. Trimming stripped 0 bases from V and 0 bases from J, with 12 bases between. The length of the CDR3 is 17 residues.

This CDR3 is CAISEPPGKVKETQYF. The CDR3 nucleotides read TGTGCCATCAGTGAGCCCCCAGGCAAAGTCAAAGAGACCCAGTACTTC. The gene calls are TRBV10-3 and TRBJ2-5, with D unclear. CDR3 length: 16 amino acids. Deletions cut 2 bases from V and 3 bases from J, with 16 bases between. The germline V gene has CDR1 ENHRY and CDR2 SYGVKD.

The chain employs TRBV27 and TRBJ1-3; D not certain. CDR1 and CDR2 from the germline V gene are MNHEY and SMNVEV (reference sequence). Trimming removed 0 bases at V and 0 bases at J, with 9 bases between. The CDR3 has 16 residues. The CDR3 DNA follows: TGTGCCAGCAGTTTATCGCAGACCAGCTCTGGAAACACCATATATTTT. Amino acid sequence: CASSLSQTSSGNTIYF.

The gene calls are TRBV19 and TRBJ1-1; perhaps TRBD1 as D (6 bases). V was cut by 3 bases and J by 10 bases, with 21 bases left in between. This CDR3 region has 15 residues. CDR1 is LNHDA and CDR2 is SQIVND in the germline V gene (reference sequence). The CDR3 is CASSMSRDKGLTAFF. The CDR3 DNA reads TGTGCCAGTAGTATGAGCCGGGACAAGGGTTTAACAGCTTTCTTT.

V and J are TRBV5-4 and TRBJ1-2; TRBD1 matches 9 bases. The CDR3 runs 17 residues. In germline, CDR1 is SGHNT, CDR2 YYREEE (reference sequence). The J segment lost 2 bases and the V segment lost 0 bases, leaving 8 bases of the junction unmatched. CDR3 sequence: CASSLGGTGTFNYGYTF. As DNA, the CDR3 is TGTGCCAGCAGCTTGGGAGGGACAGGGACCTTCAACTATGGCTACACCTTC.

This rearrangement joins TRBV21-1 to TRBJ2-3; the DNA was not used to check the table's D call, TRBD2. TRBV21-1 constitutes a pseudogene. The CDR3 runs to 13 residues. This CDR3 reads CASSKPGGNKQYF. The CDR3 DNA follows: TGTGCCAGCAGCAAACCGGGAGGGAACAAGCAGTATTTT.

This chain joins TRBV27 and TRBJ1-5; the D gene is possibly TRBD1 (6 bases). Trimming cost V 3 bases and J 7 bases, with 10 bases left between them. This CDR3 spans 13 amino acids. Germline V gene lookup returns CDR1 MNHEY and CDR2 SMNVEV (reference sequence). The CDR3: CASSLMGAQPQHF. The CDR3 nucleotides are TGTGCCAGCAGTTTGATGGGGGCCCAGCCCCAGCATTTT.

This chain uses TRBV5-3 with TRBJ1-5; 7 nucleotides match TRBD1. TRBV5-3 counts as an open reading frame of uncertain function. V was clipped by 3 bases and J by 2 bases; unmatched bases: 11. The CDR3 has 17 amino acids. The CDR3 nucleotides are TGTGCCAGAAGCTCTTCGGGACAGCCCTTCTGCAATCAGCCCCAGCATTTT. It translates to CARSSSGQPFCNQPQHF.

The chain joins TRBV12-3 or TRBV12-4 to TRBJ1-3, with D perhaps matching TRBD1 (6 bases). Trimming left V 9 bases short and J 8 bases short, with 14 bases between. There are 12 residues in the CDR3. The DNA of the CDR3 is TGTGCCAGTCCGGGGGGGCTGGACACCATATATTTT. Translation: CASPGGLDTIYF.

The J gene is TRBJ2-1, the V gene TRBV6-2 or TRBV6-3, with D unresolved. Germline V CDR1 and CDR2: MNHEY, SVGEGT. This CDR3 comprises 14 residues. Trimming stripped 5 bases from V and 4 bases from J, with 12 bases between. The chain's CDR3 is CASSLPSQYNEQFF. CDR3 DNA: TGTGCCAGCAGTCTTCCCTCACAATACAATGAGCAGTTCTTC.

V gene TRBV2 combines with J gene TRBJ2-5; 8 bases map to TRBD2. The CDR3 is 15 residues long. After removal of 3 bases from V and 6 bases from J, the junction contained 9 bases not matched to a gene. Germline V gives CDR1 SNHLY, CDR2 FYNNEI. In DNA, the CDR3 is TGTGCCAGCAGTGATACGCGGGGGGCGGTACAGACCCAGTACTTC. It codes for CASSDTRGAVQTQYF.